The T cell receptor (beta chain) described here comes from a study of vaccination and CD4 T cells after COVID-19. In this sample, this clonotype turned up a few times. Its antigen remains unidentified. The Oncomine TCR Beta short-read assay was applied to DNA of cultured CD4+ T cells. TCRdb re-derived calls from the PCR reads in MiXCR, one entry per CDR3 protein. The sample includes tens of thousands of distinct CDR3 sequences, around 63% of them seen just once. Documented treatment: approximately 10-day PBMC culture with coronavirus spike peptide pools or control peptides (ViraFEST assay). The V segment lost 5 bases and the J segment 0 bases; nucleotides outside the gene matches: 5. CDR1 is SEHNR and CDR2 is FQNEAQ in the germline V gene (reference sequence). The CDR3 contains 15 residues.

The sample was CD4+ T cells from blood, cultured in vitro. The chain has TRBV7-9 and TRBJ1-1; 8 nucleotides agree with TRBD1. The clonotype originates from a human donor who had recovered from COVID-19. The CDR3: CASSPRQGLNTEAFF. Here the CDR3 DNA reads TGTGCCAGCAGCCCCCGACAGGGGCTGAACACTGAAGCTTTCTTT.